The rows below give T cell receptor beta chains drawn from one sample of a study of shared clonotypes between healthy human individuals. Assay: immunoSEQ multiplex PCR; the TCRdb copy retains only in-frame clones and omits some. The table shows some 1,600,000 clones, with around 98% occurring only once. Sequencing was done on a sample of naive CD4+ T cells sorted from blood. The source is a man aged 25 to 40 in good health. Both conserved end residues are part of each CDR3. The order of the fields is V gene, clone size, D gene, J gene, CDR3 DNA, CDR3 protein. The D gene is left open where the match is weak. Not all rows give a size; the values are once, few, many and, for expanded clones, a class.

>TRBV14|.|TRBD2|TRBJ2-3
TGTGCCAGGGGGTCGGCTAGCGGCTACACAGATACGCAGTATTTT
CARGSASGYTDTQYF
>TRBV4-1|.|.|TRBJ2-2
TGCGCCAGCAGCCAAGATCAGGGGCACACCGGGGAGCTGTTTTTT
CASSQDQGHTGELFF
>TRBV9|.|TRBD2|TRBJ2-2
TGTGCCAGCAGCCAGGGACTAGCGGGACCCGGGGAGCTGTTTTTT
CASSQGLAGPGELFF
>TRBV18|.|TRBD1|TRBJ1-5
TGTGCCAGCTCACCCGGGACAGGGGGCACGGTCTCGAATCAGCCCCAGCATTTT
CASSPGTGGTVSNQPQHF
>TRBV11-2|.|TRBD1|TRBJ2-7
TGTGCCAGCAGCCCGGGACAGTCCCATAGGGAGCAGTACTTC
CASSPGQSHREQYF
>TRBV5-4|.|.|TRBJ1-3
TGTGCTCTAGGGGGGGACTACTCTGGAAACACCATATATTTT
CALGGDYSGNTIYF
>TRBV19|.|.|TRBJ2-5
TGTGCCAGTAGTTACAGAGAGACCCAGTACTTC
CASSYRETQYF
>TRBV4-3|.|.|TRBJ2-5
TGCGCCAGCAGCCAAAACGGGCGGGAGACCCAGTACTTC
CASSQNGRETQYF
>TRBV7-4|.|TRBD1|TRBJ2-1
TGTGCCAGCAGCTGGGGACAGTCTTACAATGAGCAGTTCTTC
CASSWGQSYNEQFF
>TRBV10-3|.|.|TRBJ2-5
TGTGCCATCGCAGAGGGGAAAGAGACCCAGTACTTC
CAIAEGKETQYF
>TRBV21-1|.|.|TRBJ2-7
TGTGCCAGCAGCAAACCTACTACCGGGACTAGAAACTCCTACGAGCAGTACTTC
CASSKPTTGTRNSYEQYF
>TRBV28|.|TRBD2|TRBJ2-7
TGTGCCAGCAGTTCAATAAGCGGGGCCCCTGCCTACGAGCAGTACTTC
CASSSISGAPAYEQYF
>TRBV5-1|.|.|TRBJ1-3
TGCGCCAGCAGGGTCGGATCTGGAAACACCATATATTTT
CASRVGSGNTIYF
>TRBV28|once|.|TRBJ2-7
TGTGCCAGCAGATCAAGGAACGTCTACGAGCAGTACTTC
CASRSRNVYEQYF
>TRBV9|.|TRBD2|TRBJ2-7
TGTGCCAGCAGCCCCGGGACTAGCGATTACTACGAGCAGTACTTC
CASSPGTSDYYEQYF
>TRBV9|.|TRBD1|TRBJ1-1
TGTGCCAGCAGCCCCTCCCAGTCTCCGGGACAGGAGAAAGCTTTCTTT
CASSPSQSPGQEKAFF
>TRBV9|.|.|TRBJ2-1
TGTGCCAGCAGCCCCGAAGCGGACGCGTACAATGAGCAGTTCTTC
CASSPEADAYNEQFF
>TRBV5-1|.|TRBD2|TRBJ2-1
TGCGCCAGCAGCTGGGAGGGCAATGAGCAGTTCTTC
CASSWEGNEQFF
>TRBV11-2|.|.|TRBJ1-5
TGTGCCAGCAGCTTAGCGGGGGGCTCGACCCAGCAGTTT
CASSLAGGSTQQF
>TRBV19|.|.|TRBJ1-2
TGTGCCAGTAGGGAATGGGCAGCTAAGCACTCGACCTATGGCTACACCTTC
CASREWAAKHSTYGYTF
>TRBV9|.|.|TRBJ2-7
TGTGCCAGCAGCGACGACAGTAGCTCCTACGAGCAGTACTTC
CASSDDSSSYEQYF